This passage covers 22 T cell receptor beta chains from one sample sequenced in a study of identical twins. MiXCR was run by TCRdb on the 5' RACE reads, yielding one entry per CDR3 protein. The sample shows fewer than 900,000 distinct CDR3 sequences, 20% to 25% of them seen only once. Separately, the same data were catalogued under a study of T cells expressing NK-cell markers.

Material for sequencing was PBMCs. The receptors here all came from a woman between 18 and 30 years old in good health.

The chain recombines TRBV5-1 with TRBJ2-5, with a tentative D call TRBD1 (6 bases). The ends were cut back, 0 bases at V and 4 bases at J, with 10 bases in the middle. Germline values: CDR1 SGHRS, CDR2 YFSETQ. The CDR3 is 14 amino acids. CDR3 in DNA: TGCGCCAGCAGCTTGGCTACAGGGAGAGAGACCCAGTACTTC. This translates into CASSLATGRETQYF. Supplemented by reference TRBV5-1 and TRBJ2-5, the full variable domain reads KAGVTQTPRYLIKTRGQQVTLSCSPISGHRSVSWYQQTPGQGLQFLFEYFSETQRNKGNFPGRFSGRQFSNSRSEMNVSTLELGDSALYLCASSLATGRETQYFGPGTRLLVL.

A few counts support this clonotype. This chain uses TRBV20-1 with TRBJ2-4; maybe TRBD1 (6 bases). Trimming stripped 2 bases from V and 0 bases from J, with 14 bases between. Germline-derived CDR1 and CDR2 are DFQATT and SNEGSKA (reference sequence). This CDR3 spans 16 amino acids. The CDR3 protein is CSARHRQDLAKNIQYF. The DNA for the CDR3 is TGCAGTGCTAGACATCGACAGGATTTAGCCAAAAACATTCAGTACTTC.

V and J are TRBV6-5 and TRBJ2-1; possible D gene TRBD2, 6 bases. V was pared by 0 bases and J by 0 bases, with 9 bases between. The CDR3 spans 16 residues. Germline V lookup: CDR1 MNHEY, CDR2 SVGAGI. The chain's CDR3 is CASSYSVGSSYNEQFF. CDR3 in DNA: TGTGCCAGCAGTTACTCGGTCGGGAGCTCCTACAATGAGCAGTTCTTC.

V and J are TRBV7-2 and TRBJ2-2; D is unresolved. The CDR3 consists of 13 residues. Trimming removed 6 bases at V and 10 bases at J, with 15 bases between. Germline-derived CDR1 and CDR2 are SGHTA and FQGNSA. The CDR3 sequence: CASSSWVTQELFF. Written as DNA, the CDR3 is TGTGCCAGCAGTTCGTGGGTGACACAGGAGCTGTTTTTT. Full variable domain (outside the CDR3, taken from reference TRBV7-2 and TRBJ2-2): GAGVSQSPSNKVTEKGKDVELRCDPISGHTALYWYRQSLGQGLEFLIYFQGNSAPDKSGLPSDRFSAERTGGSVSTLTIQRTQQEDSAVYLCASSSWVTQELFFGEGSRLTVL.

The rearrangement uses TRBV6-5 and TRBJ2-5; D unclear. V dropped 2 bases and J dropped 5 bases, with 15 bases sitting between them. The CDR3 is made up of 15 amino acids. Germline-derived CDR1 and CDR2 are MNHEY and SVGAGI. Here the CDR3 DNA reads TGTGCCAGCAGTTACCCGCACAGTAGTAAGGAGACCCAGTACTTC. This encodes CASSYPHSSKETQYF.

This clonotype was detected only a few times. V and J are TRBV5-1 and TRBJ2-3; TRBD2 matches at 12 bases. The CDR3 sequence is 19 residues long. Germline CDR1 SGHRS, CDR2 YFSETQ. The V and J ends lost 5 bases and 5 bases, in that order; junction bases with no gene match: 18. CDR3 nucleotide sequence: TGCGCCAGCAGACCTAGGAGGGGAACTAGCGGGAGGACCGTAGATACGCAGTATTTT. Translated, it gives CASRPRRGTSGRTVDTQYF.

This clonotype came up many times. V is TRBV5-1 and J is TRBJ1-2; TRBD1 matches 11 bases. CDR1 and CDR2 (germline): SGHRS, YFSETQ. This CDR3 comprises 16 residues. Trimming at V came to 3 bases and at J to 8 bases, leaving 12 bases not matched to a gene. CDR3 in amino acids: CASSWDAGTGGEGYTF. Written as DNA, the CDR3 is TGCGCCAGCAGCTGGGATGCCGGGACAGGGGGAGAGGGCTACACCTTC. Filled out from reference TRBV5-1 and TRBJ1-2, the complete variable domain reads KAGVTQTPRYLIKTRGQQVTLSCSPISGHRSVSWYQQTPGQGLQFLFEYFSETQRNKGNFPGRFSGRQFSNSRSEMNVSTLELGDSALYLCASSWDAGTGGEGYTFGSGTRLTVV.

A few counts support this clonotype. The chain joins TRBV12-3 or TRBV12-4 to TRBJ2-3; TRBD2 matches 8 bases. There are 14 residues in the CDR3. With V trimmed by 4 bases and J by 5 bases, 5 bases remained unmatched. This chain's CDR3 is CASSYGRAKDTQYF. The CDR3 coding sequence is TGTGCCAGCAGTTACGGGAGGGCCAAAGATACGCAGTATTTT.

The V gene is TRBV11-2, the J gene TRBJ2-1; weak D call: TRBD2 (5 bases). This CDR3 spans 14 amino acids. The V gene's germline CDR1 is SGHAT and CDR2 FQNNGV. V lost 1 base to trimming and J lost 7 bases, with 11 bases between them. The CDR3 reads CASSLGLRGNEQFF. The CDR3 nucleotides are TGTGCCAGCAGCTTAGGCCTCAGAGGGAATGAGCAGTTCTTC.

This clonotype has at least ten counts. This chain joins TRBV5-6 and TRBJ2-6; D not certain. The V gene lost 1 base and the J gene lost 0 bases, with 5 bases spanning the gap. Germline CDR1 is SGHDT and CDR2 is YYEEEE. The CDR3 runs to 15 residues. The CDR3 DNA sequence: TGTGCCAGCAGCTTGCGCCCCTCTGGGGCCAACGTCCTGACTTTC. Protein: CASSLRPSGANVLTF.

The chain carries TRBV25-1 and TRBJ2-7; D not resolved. Trimming pared 8 bases from V and 5 bases from J, leaving 22 bases between. Per germline, CDR1 MGHDK and CDR2 SYGVNS. The CDR3 covers 15 residues. The CDR3 reads CASSNPSLTLDEQYF. The CDR3 DNA is TGTGCCAGCTCCAACCCAAGCCTGACCCTGGACGAGCAGTACTTC.

This chain links TRBV12-3 or TRBV12-4 with TRBJ1-1; D remains unclear. CDR3 size: 14 residues. V lost 6 bases, J lost 1 base, and 12 bases lay in between. CDR3: CASRLRNSNTEAFF. In DNA form, the CDR3 reads TGTGCCAGCAGACTCAGAAATTCGAACACTGAAGCTTTCTTT.

Only a few counts were recorded for this clonotype. The genes are TRBV20-1 and TRBJ2-5, with 7 bases that match TRBD1. The CDR3 contains 14 residues. Losses at the gene ends were 3 bases for V and 3 bases for J; bases not matched to a gene: 7. CDR1 is DFQATT and CDR2 is SNEGSKA in the germline V gene (reference sequence). CDR3: CSASPGTAKETQYF. In nucleotides, the CDR3 is TGCAGTGCTAGCCCCGGGACAGCTAAAGAGACCCAGTACTTC.

In its sample, this clonotype was seen a few times. The V gene is TRBV20-1, the J gene TRBJ1-1, with D maybe TRBD1 (6 bases). The V gene's germline CDR1 is DFQATT and CDR2 SNEGSKA (reference sequence). The CDR3 runs 13 residues. V was pared by 3 bases and J by 1 base, with 9 bases between. CDR3 residues: CSASGGPNTEAFF. In nucleotides, the CDR3 is TGCAGTGCTAGCGGGGGCCCGAACACTGAAGCTTTCTTT.

This clonotype was counted only a few times. The rearrangement uses TRBV12-3 or TRBV12-4 and TRBJ2-3; TRBD2 might be the D (6 bases). There are 12 residues in the CDR3. Trimming shortened V by 9 bases and J by 7 bases, and 14 bases separated the two germline ends. As DNA, the CDR3 is TGTGCCAGTATGACTAGGGCGAATACGCAGTATTTT. This translates into CASMTRANTQYF.

V is TRBV6-1 and J is TRBJ1-1; no clear D. CDR3 length equals 13 residues. Trimming removed 7 bases at V and 0 bases at J, with 9 bases between. The germline V gene has CDR1 MNHNS and CDR2 SASEGT. The CDR3 loop reads CASILGVNTEAFF. In DNA form, the CDR3 reads TGTGCCAGCATCCTAGGCGTGAACACTGAAGCTTTCTTT.

A few counts support this clonotype. This chain uses TRBV29-1 with TRBJ1-5; 11 positions match TRBD1. J lost 6 bases, V lost 8 bases, and 12 bases had no gene match. Per germline, CDR1 SQVTM and CDR2 ANQGSEA. The CDR3 length is 15 residues. Written as DNA, the CDR3 is TGCAGCATCCTGAATGGGACAGGGGGTATTCAGCCCCAGCATTTT. It specifies CSILNGTGGIQPQHF. Drawing the rest from reference TRBV29-1 and TRBJ1-5, the complete variable domain is SAVISQKPSRDICQRGTSLTIQCQVDSQVTMMFWYRQQPGQSLTLIATANQGSEATYESGFVIDKFPISRPNLTFSTLTVSNMSPEDSSIYLCSILNGTGGIQPQHFGDGTRLSIL.

The chain combines TRBV5-1 with TRBJ2-2; D is ambiguous. Looked up from germline, CDR1 is SGHRS and CDR2 is YFSETQ. CDR3 length equals 19 residues. V was clipped by 2 bases and J by 0 bases, with 20 bases between them. In DNA, the CDR3 is TGCGCCAGCAGCTTAAGATTCCGGTACCCCAGCTCGAACACCGGGGAGCTGTTTTTT. It codes for CASSLRFRYPSSNTGELFF.

The CDR3 DNA is TGTGCCAGCAGCTTAGTGCTAGCGGGAGTTGAAGATACGCAGTATTTT. Its protein is CASSLVLAGVEDTQYF. The chain carries TRBV7-2 and TRBJ2-3; TRBD2 aligns across 10 bases. V shed 1 base, J shed 5 bases, and the junction held 6 bases outside the gene matches. This CDR3 is built from 16 residues. Germline CDR1 reads SGHTA; CDR2 reads FQGNSA.

V gene TRBV20-1 combines with J gene TRBJ2-7, with D possibly TRBD2 on 5 matching bases. The CDR3 consists of 13 residues. The germline CDR1 and CDR2 sequences are DFQATT and SNEGSKA (reference sequence). The ends were cut back, 6 bases at V and 0 bases at J, with 12 bases in the middle. In DNA, the CDR3 is TGCAGTGCGTTGGCAGAGGGCTCCTACGAGCAGTACTTC. It yields the protein CSALAEGSYEQYF.

The sample holds a few counts of this clonotype. V gene TRBV5-1 combines with J gene TRBJ2-7; TRBD1 matches at 7 bases. This CDR3 comprises 15 residues. Germline lookup yields CDR1 SGHRS and CDR2 YFSETQ. The ends lost 4 bases at V and 2 bases at J; junction bases unmatched: 9. CDR3 residues: CASSAGTVDTYEQYF. CDR3 nucleotide sequence: TGCGCCAGCAGCGCAGGGACAGTGGATACCTACGAGCAGTACTTC.

J is TRBJ2-7 and V is TRBV18, with 7 bases fitting TRBD1. The trim removed 2 bases at V and 5 bases at J, leaving 9 bases unmatched. The CDR3 extends over 15 amino acids. Germline loops: CDR1 KGHSH, CDR2 LQKENI. The CDR3 nucleotides are TGTGCCAGCTCACCAGCCAGGGGGTTTTACCACGAGCAGTACTTC. Its protein product is CASSPARGFYHEQYF.